A single sample is the source of the 10 T cell receptor beta chains below, sequenced in a study of Tregs in tolerant kidney transplant recipients. Mixed chimerism was transient after nonmyeloablative marrow transplants from related graft donors. The repertoire was sequenced with immunoSEQ multiplex PCR; TCRdb's copy has only in-frame clones and lacks some. The sample's table shows 9,900 or so clones. Here the sequenced sample was CD8+ T cells from blood (PBMCs), taken 24 months after the transplant. The receptors come from a human patient who received a combined kidney and bone marrow transplant. A subset of T cells may come from the graft donor.

Regarding this clone: The CDR3 extends 3 residues past the end of the read, so its final part is completed from the germline J gene. The chain employs TRBV6-4 and TRBJ2-1; TRBD2 is a possible D gene (6 bases). The CDR3 spans 15 residues. The germline V and J ends were trimmed by 7 bases and 0 bases, with 13 bases remaining between them. Germline assignment: CDR1 MRHNA and CDR2 SNTAGT. Partial CDR3 DNA: TGTGCCAGCAAGAGGGACTCCAACTCCTACAATGAG. Encoded protein: CASKRDSNSYNE. The full CDR3 reads CASKRDSNSYNEQFF.

CDR3 in amino acids: CASSLEPLEQFF. The sequenced part of the CDR3 DNA is TGTGCCAGCAGCTTAGAGCCCCTTGAG. V gene TRBV7-9 combines with J gene TRBJ2-1; D gene unclear. The read is 3 residues too short to cover the CDR3 end, so that end is filled in from the germline J gene. This CDR3 is 12 amino acids long. Trimming took 1 base from V and 9 from J, leaving 7 bases between them. The germline CDR1 and CDR2 sequences are SEHNR and FQNEAQ (reference sequence).

As concerns this clone: The CDR3 end falls 3 residues outside the read, so it is completed with the germline J gene. This chain uses TRBV28 with TRBJ2-7, with 10 bases aligning to TRBD1. V lost 5 bases, J lost 6 bases, and 7 bases stayed unmatched. Germline CDR1 and CDR2: MDHEN and SYDVKM. The CDR3 totals 14 residues. The CDR3 loop reads CASSHGQGVVEQYF. Partial CDR3 DNA: TGTGCCAGCAGTCACGGACAGGGGGTAGTCGAG.

As regards this clone: The observed sequence ends 3 residues before the CDR3 terminus, with the missing tail filled in from the germline J gene. V usage is TRBV5-6 and J usage is TRBJ2-7; 7 bases align to TRBD2. The V gene end was trimmed by 3 bases and the J gene end by 0 bases; junction bases not matched to a gene: 6. Per the germline V gene, CDR1 is SGHDT and CDR2 is YYEEEE. The CDR3 is 15 amino acids. The CDR3 bases that were read are TGTGCCAGCAGCTCCCTACTAGCGAACTCCTACGAG. Protein: CASSSLLANSYE. The CDR3 in its entirety is CASSSLLANSYEQYF.

Worth noting for this clone: The sequenced fragment ends 3 residues before the CDR3 boundary, so the rest is inferred from the germline J gene. The chain recombines TRBV19 with TRBJ2-1, with D maybe TRBD1 (5 bases). This CDR3 contains 16 residues. Trimming left V 3 bases short and J 2 bases short, with 14 bases between. Germline V gene lookup returns CDR1 LNHDA and CDR2 SQIVND (reference sequence). The CDR3 region is CASSIRDPKPYNEQFF. Partial CDR3 DNA: TGTGCCAGTAGTATCAGGGATCCAAAACCCTACAATGAG.

Concerning this clone itself: The read gets to within 3 residues of the CDR3 end, and the germline J gene fills in the rest. The gene calls are TRBV19 and TRBJ2-1; 10 nucleotides agree with TRBD2. The CDR3 covers 17 residues. Losses at the gene ends were 0 bases for V and 3 bases for J; bases not matched to a gene: 5. Germline V CDR1 and CDR2: LNHDA, SQIVND (reference sequence). The DNA read from the CDR3 is TGTGCCAGTAGTATAGACGGGCTAGCGGGAGTCTACAATGAG. It yields the protein CASSIDGLAGVYNE. The entire CDR3 sequence reads CASSIDGLAGVYNEQFF.

Concerning this clone itself: The read stops 3 residues short of the end of the CDR3; the missing end is completed from the germline J gene. The rearrangement joins TRBV19 to TRBJ1-1, with 9 bases lining up with TRBD1. The V gene's germline CDR1 is LNHDA and CDR2 SQIVND (reference sequence). This CDR3 has 12 residues. V shed 8 bases, J shed 5 bases, and the junction held 3 bases outside the gene matches. The CDR3 bases that were read are TGTGCCAGTGCACAGGGGGCGACTGAA. Its protein is CASAQGATE. The whole CDR3 sequence reads CASAQGATEAFF.

As concerns this clone: The read ends 3 residues early relative to the CDR3; the germline J gene fills the gap. The rearrangement links TRBV27 to TRBJ2-7; no reliable D call. Trimming stripped 4 bases from V and 0 bases from J, with 13 bases between. This CDR3 has 15 amino acids. CDR1 is MNHEY and CDR2 is SMNVEV in the germline V gene (reference sequence). Here the CDR3 reads CASSSNSASSYEQYF. CDR3 bases read: TGTGCCAGCAGTTCGAACTCTGCTAGCTCCTACGAG.

As to this clone: The observed sequence ends 3 residues before the CDR3 terminus, with the missing tail filled in from the germline J gene. The chain joins TRBV20-1 to TRBJ1-4, with a weak D call TRBD1 (5 bases). The germline V gene has CDR1 DFQATT and CDR2 SNEGSKA (reference sequence). The CDR3 is 15 residues long. Trimming cost V 3 bases and J 5 bases, with 16 bases left between them. The chain's CDR3 is CSASLGGTLNEKLFF. CDR3 DNA, as far as it was read: TGCAGTGCTAGTTTGGGGGGGACTCTCAATGAAAAA.

Regarding this clone: The sequence runs out 3 residues before the end of the CDR3; the remainder is reconstructed from the germline J gene. The chain has TRBV20-1 and TRBJ2-4; TRBD2 matches at 7 bases. The trim removed 2 bases at V and 4 bases at J, leaving 11 bases unmatched. Germline CDR1 is DFQATT and CDR2 is SNEGSKA (reference sequence). The CDR3 consists of 16 residues. The CDR3 sequence is CSARFHGGDRKNIQYF. The CDR3 bases that were read are TGCAGTGCTAGATTCCATGGGGGGGATCGAAAAAACATT.